The T cell receptor beta chain under discussion was sequenced for a study of shared clonotypes between healthy human individuals. Study-level background: A donor's plate count was three for CD4 naive and three for CD4 memory; CD8 naive had two and CD8 memory one.

Division of CD4+ cells produced a CD45RA+ naive subset and a CD45RA-negative memory subset. The CDR3 totals 14 residues. Germline V CDR1 and CDR2: SGHNT, YYREEE (reference sequence). Trimming shortened V by 4 bases and J by 5 bases, and 15 bases separated the two germline ends. This table comes from immunoSEQ multiplex PCR, and its TCRdb copy is limited to in-frame clones, with some not included. The table lists approximately 1,500,000 clones, approximately 96% of them singletons, with 0.95% to 1.5% in the top ten. V gene TRBV5-4 combines with J gene TRBJ2-5, with D perhaps being TRBD1 or TRBD2 (5 bases each). This TCR was recovered from a man aged 25-45 years in good health. Sequenced sample: naive CD4+ T cells sorted from blood. Subset described: CD45RA+ positively selected. In DNA form, the CDR3 reads TGTGCCAGCAGCCCATTAATGGGGGAGGAGACCCAGTACTTC. This gives the protein CASSPLMGEETQYF.